These T cell receptor beta chains were read from a single sample in a study of cytomegalovirus exposure and HLA in healthy donors. Clones were sequenced by immunoSEQ multiplex PCR, and TCRdb holds only the in-frame ones, with some missing. The table lists 150,000 to 200,000 clones, roughly 90% of them singletons. What was sequenced was PBMCs. The receptors stem from a woman aged 18-29 years in good health and CMV-seronegative. CDR3s include the opening cysteine and the closing phenylalanine or tryptophan. Each record gives: D gene, clone size, V gene, J gene, CDR3 protein, CDR3 DNA. The D gene is left open where the match is weak. Rows give clone size only sometimes, using once, few, many, or a class for an expanded clone.

>.|.|TRBV6-5|TRBJ1-2
CASRIDIGTNYGYTF
TGTGCCAGCAGGATCGACATAGGAACAAACTATGGCTACACCTTC
>.|.|TRBV4-1|TRBJ1-3
CASSLTGNTIYF
TGCGCCAGCAGCCTAACAGGAAACACCATATATTTT
>TRBD1|once|TRBV4-1|TRBJ2-6
CASSQDLEGAVPSGANVLTF
TGCGCCAGCAGCCAAGATCTCGAGGGGGCAGTACCCTCTGGGGCCAACGTCCTGACTTTC
>TRBD1|.|TRBV6-1|TRBJ2-7
CASRYDRGSSYEQYF
TGTGCCAGCAGATACGACAGGGGCTCCTCCTACGAGCAGTACTTC
>.|.|TRBV7-9|TRBJ2-2
CASSLNGNTGELFF
TGTGCCAGCAGCTTAAACGGTAACACCGGGGAGCTGTTTTTT
>.|.|TRBV27|TRBJ1-2
CASSLTGTPNYGYTF
TGTGCCAGCAGTCTCACCGGGACACCCAACTATGGCTACACCTTC
>.|.|TRBV4-1|TRBJ2-2
CASGSHPGELFF
TGCGCCAGCGGTTCACATCCCGGGGAGCTGTTTTTT
>.|.|TRBV18|TRBJ2-1
CASSPSVAGSYNEQFF
TGTGCCAGCTCACCTTCCGTGGCGGGGTCCTACAATGAGCAGTTCTTC
>.|once|TRBV2|TRBJ1-2
CASNGGDLYGYTF
TGTGCCAGCAATGGAGGGGATCTCTATGGCTACACCTTC
>.|once|TRBV19|TRBJ1-1
CASSIPPNTEAFF
TGTGCCAGTAGTATCCCTCCGAACACTGAAGCTTTCTTT
>TRBD1|.|TRBV18|TRBJ1-1
CASSPPQGGLVGEAFF
TGTGCCAGCTCACCACCACAGGGGGGTCTAGTGGGCGAAGCTTTCTTT
>.|.|TRBV19|TRBJ1-2
CASTRRGATYYGYTF
TGTGCCAGTACAAGACGGGGAGCGACCTACTATGGCTACACCTTC
>TRBD1|.|TRBV28|TRBJ2-3
CASSPGQLSSTDTQYF
TGTGCCAGCAGCCCGGGACAGCTCTCTAGCACAGATACGCAGTATTTT
>TRBD2|.|TRBV5-1|TRBJ2-5
CASSDPGRSLSSGRARETQYF
TGCGCCAGCAGCGACCCGGGACGATCCTTGTCGAGCGGGAGGGCGCGTGAGACCCAGTACTTC
>TRBD2|.|TRBV2|TRBJ2-3
CASFRPQIAGVLF
TGTGCCAGCTTTCGGCCTCAAATTGCGGGAGTCCTTTTT
>.|.|TRBV18|TRBJ1-3
CASSPPQGFGNTIYF
TGTGCCAGCTCACCACCTCAGGGTTTCGGAAACACCATATATTTT
>.|.|TRBV7-2|TRBJ1-1
CASSPPLQGRTEAFF
TGTGCCAGCAGTCCTCCCCTACAGGGTCGAACTGAAGCTTTCTTT
>.|.|TRBV5-4|TRBJ1-2
CASSLAGTYYGYTF
TGTGCCAGCAGCTTGGCCGGGACATACTATGGCTACACCTTC
>.|.|TRBV6-5|TRBJ1-2
CASTMSRLNGYTF
TGTGCCAGCACCATGAGCAGGCTGAATGGCTACACCTTC
>.|.|TRBV12-5|TRBJ1-5
CASGFTGAQHF
TGTGCTAGTGGTTTTACCGGGGCCCAGCATTTT
>TRBD1|.|TRBV29-1|TRBJ2-3
CSVDTGGNTDTQYF
TGCAGCGTTGATACAGGGGGTAACACCGATACGCAGTATTTT
>TRBD1|.|TRBV5-1|TRBJ1-1
CASSLRPPGQGVNTEAFF
TGCGCCAGCAGCTTGAGGCCCCCGGGACAGGGAGTTAACACTGAAGCTTTCTTT
>.|.|TRBV5-4|TRBJ1-1
CASSPQATNTEAFF
TGTGCCAGCAGCCCACAGGCGACTAACACTGAAGCTTTCTTT
>TRBD2|few|TRBV6-5|TRBJ2-7
CASRKKREWPYEQYF
TGTGCCAGCAGAAAGAAGCGGGAGTGGCCCTACGAGCAGTACTTC
>.|once|TRBV7-6|TRBJ1-1
CASSAGHQNTEAFF
TGTGCCAGCAGCGCCGGACACCAGAACACTGAAGCTTTCTTT
>.|once|TRBV9|TRBJ2-5
CASSVAVRGETQYF
TGTGCCAGCAGCGTAGCGGTTAGAGGGGAGACCCAGTACTTC